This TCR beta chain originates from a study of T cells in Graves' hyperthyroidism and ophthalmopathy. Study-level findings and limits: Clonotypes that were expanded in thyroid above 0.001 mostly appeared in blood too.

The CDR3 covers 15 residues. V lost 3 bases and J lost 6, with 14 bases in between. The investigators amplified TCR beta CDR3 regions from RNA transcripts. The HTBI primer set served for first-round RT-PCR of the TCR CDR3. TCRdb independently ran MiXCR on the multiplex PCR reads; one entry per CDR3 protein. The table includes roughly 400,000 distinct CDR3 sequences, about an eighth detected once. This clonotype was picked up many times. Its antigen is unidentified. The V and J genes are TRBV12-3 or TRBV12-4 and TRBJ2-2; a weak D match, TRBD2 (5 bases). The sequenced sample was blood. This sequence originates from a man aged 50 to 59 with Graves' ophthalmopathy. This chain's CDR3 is CASSFFGRRSGELFF. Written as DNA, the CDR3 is TGTGCCAGCAGTTTTTTCGGCCGGAGGTCCGGGGAGCTGTTTTTT.